The clone carrying this T cell receptor beta chain was seen more than once but under ten times. Antigen unknown. The sample originates from a study of T-cell reconstitution after alpha-beta-depleted transplantation in children. Whole-study results and caveats: As was reported, about two months after transplant, alpha-beta T cells came from several hundred expanded graft clones. Surviving recipient T cells and thymic progenitors accounted for the high day-60 TCRbeta diversity observed in some patients. At the one-year point after transplant, T-cell counts and TCRbeta diversity were found to come mostly from T cells that had been newly produced.

The germline V gene has CDR1 MNHEY and CDR2 SMNVEV (reference sequence). This CDR3 comprises 18 residues. The V and J ends lost 4 bases and 2 bases, in that order; junction bases with no gene match: 16. Library preparation (for TCRbeta) was performed with unique molecular identifiers. TCRdb re-analysed the PCR reads in MiXCR, keeping a single row per CDR3 protein. This table has under 400,000 distinct CDR3 sequences, around 25% appearing once. The TCR sequence derives from a male patient younger than 18 who had a stem cell transplant for acute lymphoblastic leukemia, so the T cells may come from the graft donor. The chain links TRBV27 to TRBJ1-1; 7 bases align to TRBD1. The starting material was PBMCs, mostly from graft donor cells, obtained 180 days after TCRalphabeta/CD19-depleted stem cell transplant. This CDR3 reads CASSSETGSMFPNTEAFF. CDR3 nucleotide sequence: TGTGCCAGCAGTTCCGAGACAGGGTCTATGTTCCCTAACACTGAAGCTTTCTTT.